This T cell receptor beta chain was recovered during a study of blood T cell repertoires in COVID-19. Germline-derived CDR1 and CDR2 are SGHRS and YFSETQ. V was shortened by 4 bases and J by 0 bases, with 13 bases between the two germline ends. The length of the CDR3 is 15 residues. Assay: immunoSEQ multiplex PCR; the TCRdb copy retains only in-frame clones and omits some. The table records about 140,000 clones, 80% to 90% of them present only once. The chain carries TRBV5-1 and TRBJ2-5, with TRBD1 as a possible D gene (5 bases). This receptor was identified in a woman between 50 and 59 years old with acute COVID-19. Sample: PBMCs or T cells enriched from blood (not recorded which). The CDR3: CASSDSGQHQETQYF. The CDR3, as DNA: TGCGCCAGCAGCGACTCCGGACAACACCAAGAGACCCAGTACTTC.